These 18 T cell receptor beta chains came from one sample sequenced in a study of long-term antiretroviral therapy in people with HIV. This was the immunoSEQ v3.0 assay at survey level. The assay was immunoSEQ multiplex PCR, and TCRdb's table has in-frame clones only and misses some. In the table there are some 31,000 clones, about 97% of which are singletons. This specimen was unsorted PBMCs, taken 7.6 years after starting antiretroviral therapy. Source of these receptors: a man aged 25-45 years with HIV.

The gene calls are TRBV7-8 and TRBJ1-1, with D uncertain. Trimming removed 3 bases from V and 1 base from J, with 6 bases in between. The CDR3 is 13 amino acids. The germline CDR1 and CDR2 sequences are SGHVS and FQNEAQ. This chain's CDR3 is CASSFGWNTEAFF. The CDR3 DNA reads TGTGCCAGCAGCTTTGGATGGAACACTGAAGCTTTCTTT.

CDR3 bases: TGTGCCAGCAGTTACTTTTCAGTGAACACTGAAGCTTTCTTT. This gives the protein CASSYFSVNTEAFF. V and J are TRBV6-5 and TRBJ1-1; D is ambiguous. V shed 1 base and J shed 0 bases, with 6 bases lying between them. Germline V gives CDR1 MNHEY, CDR2 SVGAGI. There are 14 residues in the CDR3.

The J gene is TRBJ2-2, the V gene TRBV9, with a tentative D call TRBD2 (5 bases). Germline-derived CDR1 and CDR2 are SGDLS and YYNGEE. The germline V and J ends were trimmed by 4 bases and 1 base, with 17 bases remaining between them. This CDR3 has 17 residues. The CDR3 loop is CASSPLKAVENTGELFF. CDR3 bases: TGTGCCAGCAGCCCCCTGAAAGCGGTAGAGAACACCGGGGAGCTGTTTTTT. Full variable domain (remainder filled in from reference TRBV9 and TRBJ2-2): DSGVTQTPKHLITATGQRVTLRCSPRSGDLSVYWYQQSLDQGLQFLIQYYNGEERAKGNILERFSAQQFPDLHSELNLSSLELGDSALYFCASSPLKAVENTGELFFGEGSRLTVL.

This clone was seen once. CDR3 nucleotide sequence: TGCGCCAGCAGCCGGACACCCCAGGGGAACACTGAAGCTTTCTTT. It codes for CASSRTPQGNTEAFF. The chain has TRBV4-3 and TRBJ1-1, with D possibly matching TRBD1 (5 bases). Trimming took 4 bases from V and 1 from J, leaving 13 bases between them. CDR3 length: 15 amino acids. The germline V gene encodes CDR1 LGHNA and CDR2 YSLEER.

The rearrangement uses TRBV7-8 and TRBJ2-7, with D uncertain. With 1 base removed from V and 5 bases from J, the gap between germline ends came to 21 bases. The CDR3 consists of 17 residues. Germline loops: CDR1 SGHVS, CDR2 FQNEAQ. The CDR3 DNA follows: TGTGCCAGCAGCTTAGAGCTATTTTATGGGATAATCGACGAGCAGTACTTC. It specifies CASSLELFYGIIDEQYF.

J is TRBJ1-5 and V is TRBV7-2; D call uncertain. V was cut by 2 bases and J by 6 bases, with 11 bases left in between. The length of the CDR3 is 14 residues. The germline CDR1 and CDR2 sequences are SGHTA and FQGNSA. The CDR3 reads CASSLNSWGQPQHF. CDR3 sequence (DNA): TGTGCCAGCAGCTTAAACAGTTGGGGTCAGCCCCAGCATTTT. Drawing the rest from reference TRBV7-2 and TRBJ1-5, the complete variable domain is GAGVSQSPSNKVTEKGKDVELRCDPISGHTALYWYRQSLGQGLEFLIYFQGNSAPDKSGLPSDRFSAERTGGSVSTLTIQRTQQEDSAVYLCASSLNSWGQPQHFGDGTRLSIL.

Comment on this clone: An end of the junction differs from the germline gene, which may be a read error. The J gene is TRBJ1-5, the V gene TRBV5-1; 7 bases map to TRBD1. CDR3 length equals 16 residues. Germline CDR1 SGHRS, CDR2 YFSETQ. The CDR3 protein is CASSLSGDSRTSAPAF. The CDR3, as DNA: TGCGCCAGCAGCTTGTCAGGGGACAGTCGAACATCAGCCCCAGCATTT. The full variable domain, with the rest looked up from reference TRBV5-1 and TRBJ1-5, is KAGVTQTPRYLIKTRGQQVTLSCSPISGHRSVSWYQQTPGQGLQFLFEYFSETQRNKGNFPGRFSGRQFSNSRSEMNVSTLELGDSALYLCASSLSGDSRTSAPAFGDGTRLSIL.

The chain joins TRBV7-8 to TRBJ2-2; D is unresolved. Trimming removed 7 bases from V and 5 bases from J, with 5 bases in between. The germline gives CDR1 SGHVS, CDR2 FQNEAQ. The CDR3 is made up of 11 amino acids. CDR3 DNA sequence: TGTGCCAGCACCCGTACCGGGGAGCTGTTTTTT. Translated, it gives CASTRTGELFF.

The chain couples TRBV5-1 to TRBJ1-1; D not certain. Deletions cut 2 bases from V and 0 bases from J, with 8 bases between. The length of the CDR3 is 14 residues. Per the germline V gene, CDR1 is SGHRS and CDR2 is YFSETQ. CDR3 residues: CASSLTYMNTEAFF. The CDR3 nucleotides are TGCGCCAGCAGCTTAACCTATATGAACACTGAAGCTTTCTTT.

This chain connects TRBV7-2 to TRBJ1-5; a weak D match, TRBD1 (5 bases). Between the trimmed V and J ends, which lost 4 bases and 0 bases, there was a span of 13 bases. Germline CDR1 and CDR2: SGHTA and FQGNSA. CDR3 length equals 16 residues. Here the CDR3 reads CASSSYGGDSNQPQHF. The CDR3, as DNA: TGTGCCAGCAGCTCGTACGGGGGAGATAGCAATCAGCCCCAGCATTTT. Drawing the rest from reference TRBV7-2 and TRBJ1-5, the complete variable domain is GAGVSQSPSNKVTEKGKDVELRCDPISGHTALYWYRQSLGQGLEFLIYFQGNSAPDKSGLPSDRFSAERTGGSVSTLTIQRTQQEDSAVYLCASSSYGGDSNQPQHFGDGTRLSIL.

The chain is built from TRBV27 and TRBJ2-7, with D unresolved. The length of the CDR3 is 12 residues. V gave up 6 bases and J gave up 3 bases, with 9 bases separating them. CDR1 MNHEY and CDR2 SMNVEV come from the germline V gene (reference sequence). CDR3 in DNA: TGTGCCAGCAGGGACGAACGCTACGAGCAGTACTTC. Amino acid sequence: CASRDERYEQYF.

The rearrangement joins TRBV4-1 to TRBJ2-7; TRBD2 is a possible D gene (6 bases). Trimming took off 0 bases at V and 3 bases at J, with 15 bases between the two ends. Germline loops: CDR1 MGHRA, CDR2 YSYEKL. This CDR3 contains 16 residues. CDR3 residues: CASSQEEGSLRYEQYF. The CDR3 DNA sequence: TGCGCCAGCAGCCAAGAGGAGGGGAGTCTGCGCTACGAGCAGTACTTC.

The genes are TRBV6-5 and TRBJ1-2, with no clear D. V lost 4 bases to trimming and J lost 6 bases, with 12 bases between them. The CDR3 is made up of 13 amino acids. The germline V gene has CDR1 MNHEY and CDR2 SVGAGI. In nucleotides, the CDR3 is TGTGCCAGCAGTTCAGTCAAGTTGCATGGCTACACCTTC. This sequence encodes CASSSVKLHGYTF.

V usage is TRBV6-1 and J usage is TRBJ1-2; D is ambiguous. V was clipped by 5 bases and J by 8 bases, with 12 bases between them. There are 12 residues in the CDR3. Germline assignment: CDR1 MNHNS and CDR2 SASEGT. CDR3 sequence reads: CASSSADWGYTF. CDR3 DNA sequence: TGTGCCAGCAGTTCCGCGGACTGGGGCTACACCTTC.

The chain employs TRBV4-3 and TRBJ2-1; 8 bases are shared with TRBD1. The CDR3 has 18 residues. CDR1 LGHNA and CDR2 YSLEER come from the germline V gene. The V gene end was trimmed by 5 bases and the J gene end by 7 bases; junction bases not matched to a gene: 19. The chain's CDR3 is CASSYALLPGQGRNEQFF. CDR3 DNA sequence: TGCGCCAGCAGCTACGCCCTCCTTCCCGGACAGGGTAGGAATGAGCAGTTCTTC.

The chain links TRBV4-1 to TRBJ2-1; unclear D gene. In germline, CDR1 is MGHRA, CDR2 YSYEKL. The ends were cut back, 0 bases at V and 0 bases at J, with 18 bases in the middle. The CDR3 consists of 19 residues. The CDR3: CASSQELTSAANSYNEQFF. CDR3 in DNA: TGCGCCAGCAGCCAAGAGCTAACCTCGGCTGCAAACTCCTACAATGAGCAGTTCTTC.

V is TRBV6-6 and J is TRBJ2-2; no clear D. Trimming shortened V by 6 bases and J by 5 bases, and 10 bases separated the two germline ends. CDR1 MNHNY and CDR2 SVGAGI come from the germline V gene (reference sequence). There are 13 residues in the CDR3. The CDR3 bases are TGTGCCAGCAGCCGCCATGAGACCGGGGAGCTGTTTTTT. Translating it yields CASSRHETGELFF.

This sequence joins TRBV10-3 and TRBJ2-7; tentative D call: TRBD2 (5 bases). The V gene's germline CDR1 is ENHRY and CDR2 SYGVKD. Trimming took 3 bases from V and 0 from J, leaving 18 bases between them. This CDR3 is 17 amino acids long. CDR3 residues: CAISDPSRAESSYEQYF. The DNA for the CDR3 is TGTGCCATCAGTGACCCCTCGCGAGCGGAAAGCTCCTACGAGCAGTACTTC.